These T cell receptor beta chains were read from a single sample in a study of T cell responses to AZD1222 COVID-19 vaccine. Here immunoSEQ multiplex PCR was the method, and the copy in TCRdb shows in-frame clones only, minus some. The sample lists approximately 140,000 clones, 82% occurring once. The specimen was peripheral blood, collected on day 0 of MenACWY control vaccination. The receptor source for this set is an adult in good health. The CDR3 runs from the conserved cysteine through the conserved F or W. A D gene is named only where the DNA matches it firmly. Size tells how often a clone was seen (once, few, many) or the class of an expanded clone, and some rows leave it out.

D gene: -
clone size: -
J gene: TRBJ2-5
V gene: TRBV5-4
CDR3 DNA: TGTGCCAGCAGCTCGCCCCAAGAGACCCAGTACTTC
CDR3 protein: CASSSPQETQYF

D gene: TRBD2
clone size: -
J gene: TRBJ2-4
V gene: TRBV5-4
CDR3 DNA: TGTGCCAGCAGCTCATGGGGGGGACACATTCAGTACTTC
CDR3 protein: CASSSWGGHIQYF

D gene: TRBD2
clone size: -
J gene: TRBJ2-3
V gene: TRBV5-5
CDR3 DNA: TGTGCCAGCAGCTTGGAACCAGCGGGGGGTACAGATACGCAGTATTTT
CDR3 protein: CASSLEPAGGTDTQYF

D gene: -
clone size: few
J gene: TRBJ1-2
V gene: TRBV27
CDR3 DNA: TGTGCCAGCAGTTTGGGTCCTCAGGACTATGGCTACACCTTC
CDR3 protein: CASSLGPQDYGYTF

D gene: TRBD1
clone size: once
J gene: TRBJ2-5
V gene: TRBV29-1
CDR3 DNA: TGCAGCGTTGTGGGACAGTGGTCTGAGACCCAGTACTTC
CDR3 protein: CSVVGQWSETQYF

D gene: TRBD1
clone size: -
J gene: TRBJ2-3
V gene: TRBV7-3
CDR3 DNA: TGTGCCAGCAGCTTGAATACAGGGGCAGATACGCAGTATTTT
CDR3 protein: CASSLNTGADTQYF

D gene: -
clone size: -
J gene: TRBJ2-7
V gene: TRBV5-6
CDR3 DNA: TGTGCCAGCAGCTTCGGCAGGTCGACCTACGAGCAGTACTTC
CDR3 protein: CASSFGRSTYEQYF

D gene: -
clone size: few
J gene: TRBJ2-5
V gene: TRBV7-3
CDR3 DNA: TGTGCCAGCAGCTTAAGTATACTGGAGACCCAGTACTTC
CDR3 protein: CASSLSILETQYF

D gene: TRBD1
clone size: once
J gene: TRBJ2-4
V gene: TRBV2
CDR3 DNA: TGTGCCAGCAGTGGCGGGGCGCAGGGGGCGGAATCCAAAAACATTCAGTACTTC
CDR3 protein: CASSGGAQGAESKNIQYF

D gene: -
clone size: -
J gene: TRBJ2-1
V gene: TRBV4-1
CDR3 DNA: TGCGCCAGCAGCCAAGATACTAGCCGGGGAAGGAATGAGCAGTTCTTC
CDR3 protein: CASSQDTSRGRNEQFF

D gene: -
clone size: -
J gene: TRBJ1-1
V gene: TRBV4-2
CDR3 DNA: TGTGCCAGCAGCCAAGGCGGCGAGGGTTGGGAGGCTTTCTTT
CDR3 protein: CASSQGGEGWEAFF

D gene: -
clone size: -
J gene: TRBJ1-3
V gene: TRBV5-1
CDR3 DNA: TGCGCCAGCAGCTTGGGTCTCGGAAACACCATATATTTT
CDR3 protein: CASSLGLGNTIYF

D gene: -
clone size: -
J gene: TRBJ2-5
V gene: TRBV14
CDR3 DNA: TGTGCCAGCAGCCAAGATTGGAGGGGAGGAGAGACCCAGTACTTC
CDR3 protein: CASSQDWRGGETQYF

D gene: TRBD2
clone size: once
J gene: TRBJ2-1
V gene: TRBV28
CDR3 DNA: TGTGCCAGCAGTGAACTTCCGGGACGTAAGGGAGGGCATGAGCAGTTCTTC
CDR3 protein: CASSELPGRKGGHEQFF

D gene: -
clone size: -
J gene: TRBJ1-1
V gene: TRBV11-2
CDR3 DNA: TGTGCCAGCAGCTTTGGGGGGCGCGTGAACACTGAAGCTTTCTTT
CDR3 protein: CASSFGGRVNTEAFF

D gene: TRBD1
clone size: -
J gene: TRBJ1-4
V gene: TRBV6-1
CDR3 DNA: TGTGCCAGCAGTGAAGCAACAGGGGGGAATGAAAAACTGTTTTTT
CDR3 protein: CASSEATGGNEKLFF

D gene: -
clone size: -
J gene: TRBJ2-3
V gene: TRBV3-1/TRBV3-2
CDR3 DNA: TGTGCCAGCAGCCATAGCGGTACAGATACGCAGTATTTT
CDR3 protein: CASSHSGTDTQYF

D gene: -
clone size: -
J gene: TRBJ1-1
V gene: TRBV3-1/TRBV3-2
CDR3 DNA: TGTGCCAGCAGCCAAGATCCGGGGAGGCCTGAAGCTTTCTTT
CDR3 protein: CASSQDPGRPEAFF

D gene: -
clone size: -
J gene: TRBJ1-5
V gene: TRBV15
CDR3 DNA: TGTGCCACCAGCAGAGGGCAAGACAGGAGGGATCAGCCCCAGCATTTT
CDR3 protein: CATSRGQDRRDQPQHF

D gene: TRBD1
clone size: -
J gene: TRBJ1-5
V gene: TRBV24-1
CDR3 DNA: TGTGCCACCAGTGATTTGGGGACAGGTCCGAATCAGCCCCAGCATTTT
CDR3 protein: CATSDLGTGPNQPQHF

D gene: -
clone size: few
J gene: TRBJ1-1
V gene: TRBV20-1
CDR3 DNA: TGCAGTGCCTCGAACACTGAAGCTTTCTTT
CDR3 protein: CSASNTEAFF

D gene: -
clone size: -
J gene: TRBJ1-2
V gene: TRBV11-2
CDR3 DNA: TGTGCCAGCAGCTTACATGGCTATGGCTACACCTTC
CDR3 protein: CASSLHGYGYTF

D gene: TRBD2
clone size: -
J gene: TRBJ2-5
V gene: TRBV7-7
CDR3 DNA: TGTGCCAGCAGCTTAGGACTAGCGGAAGAGACCCAGTACTTC
CDR3 protein: CASSLGLAEETQYF

D gene: -
clone size: few
J gene: TRBJ2-7
V gene: TRBV4-1
CDR3 DNA: TGCGCCAGCAGCCAAGGGGCGGCGCCCGGCTACGAGCAGTACTTC
CDR3 protein: CASSQGAAPGYEQYF